The sequence of this T cell receptor beta chain was determined in a study of blood T cells in healthy people across ages. The study's findings and limits: In older individuals, TCR beta diversity per million T cells was lower, falling roughly linearly with age.

In its sample, this clonotype was seen a few times. Its antigen is not known. This may be a read error, as it is one base from a much larger clone. The CDR3 covers 15 residues. V shed 0 bases, J shed 11 bases, and the junction held 11 bases outside the gene matches. Germline CDR1 is SGHRS and CDR2 is YFSETQ. Caucasian, healthy and from Russia, the donors were aged between about 6 and 100. With a J-beta primer mix and a sample-barcoded 5' primer, a second PCR ran about 7 to 12 cycles. Any given sample supplied a minimum of 3 million CDR3-containing paired-end reads. TCRdb re-called the 5' RACE reads through MiXCR, storing one row per CDR3 protein. The sample has 920,000 or so distinct CDR3 sequences, around 45% seen once.

This chain joins TRBV5-1 and TRBJ2-5; TRBD2 aligns across 9 bases. Sequenced sample: blood. The receptor comes from a woman between 55 and 75 years old in good health. The CDR3 region is CASSLEPAGGNEQYF. As DNA, the CDR3 is TGCGCCAGCAGCTTGGAACCAGCGGGAGGCAATGAGCAGTACTTC.